The 9 T cell receptor beta chains presented below share a single source sample, sequenced in a study of cytomegalovirus exposure and HLA in healthy donors. Primers: 60 Vbeta forward and 13 Jbeta reverse. The table came from immunoSEQ multiplex PCR; TCRdb's copy has only in-frame clones and leaves some out. The sample records around 170,000 clones, roughly 75% being singletons. Specimen: PBMCs. The source of these receptors is a woman aged 45-65 years in good health and CMV-seropositive.

The rearrangement uses TRBV30 and TRBJ2-1; 8 nucleotides agree with TRBD2. CDR3 length equals 15 residues. The germline gives CDR1 GTSNPN, CDR2 SVGIG (reference sequence). V shed 5 bases and J 3 bases; nucleotides not matched to a gene: 9. The CDR3 reads CAWATGLGGYNEQFF. As DNA, the CDR3 is TGTGCCTGGGCCACGGGACTAGGGGGCTACAATGAGCAGTTCTTC.

This clone showed up just a few times. The junction does not match germline at one end; this may be a read error. The chain is built from TRBV6-4 and TRBJ2-3, with D perhaps matching TRBD2 (6 bases). The CDR3 covers 16 residues. The germline V gene encodes CDR1 MRHNA and CDR2 SNTAGT. DNA of the CDR3: TGTGCCCGCAGTGACTCCGCGGGGAGACCAACAGATACGCAGTATTTT. It is translated as CARSDSAGRPTDTQYF.

The genes are TRBV15 and TRBJ1-4, with D perhaps matching TRBD1 (5 bases). The CDR3 consists of 15 residues. V was pared by 5 bases and J by 8 bases, with 18 bases between. Germline loops: CDR1 LNHNV, CDR2 YYDKDF (reference sequence). The CDR3 is CATSLRGGTGEKLFF. DNA of the CDR3: TGTGCCACCAGCCTCCGTGGCGGTACAGGAGAAAAACTGTTTTTT. The variable domain in full, with the rest retrieved from reference TRBV15 and TRBJ1-4, is DAMVIQNPRYQVTQFGKPVTLSCSQTLNHNVMYWYQQKSSQAPKLLFHYYDKDFNNEADTPDNFQSRRPNTSFCFLDIRSPGLGDTAMYLCATSLRGGTGEKLFFGSGTQLSVL.

V is TRBV28 and J is TRBJ2-3; 7 bases are shared with TRBD2. After removal of 3 bases from V and 4 bases from J, the junction contained 10 bases not matched to a gene. Per germline, CDR1 MDHEN and CDR2 SYDVKM. There are 16 residues in the CDR3. CDR3 sequence reads: CASSFGPSAGADTQYF. CDR3 DNA sequence: TGTGCCAGCAGTTTCGGGCCCTCCGCGGGGGCAGATACGCAGTATTTT.

The CDR3 region is CASSLWGRGTEAFF. CDR3 DNA sequence: TGTGCCAGCAGCTTGTGGGGGCGCGGGACTGAAGCTTTCTTT. The rearrangement links TRBV5-5 to TRBJ1-1; D might be TRBD1 (6 bases). The V and J ends lost 1 base and 5 bases respectively, with 12 bases between them. This CDR3 contains 14 residues. Germline V lookup: CDR1 SGHKS, CDR2 YYEKEE (reference sequence).

This chain connects TRBV29-1 to TRBJ2-3; 11 positions match TRBD1. This CDR3 has 14 residues. Unmatched junction bases numbered 4, after V lost 4 bases and J lost 4 bases. Germline V gives CDR1 SQVTM, CDR2 ANQGSEA. In DNA form, the CDR3 reads TGCAGCGTTGGCAGGGGACAGGGGGCAGATACGCAGTATTTT. Its protein is CSVGRGQGADTQYF.

This chain connects TRBV4-2 to TRBJ2-3; maybe TRBD2 (6 bases). Germline loops: CDR1 LGHNA, CDR2 YNFKEQ. Trimming pared 3 bases from V and 2 bases from J, leaving 15 bases between. The CDR3 totals 16 residues. The CDR3 protein is CASSHQRGSLTDTQYF. In nucleotides, the CDR3 is TGTGCCAGCAGCCACCAACGGGGGTCCCTCACAGATACGCAGTATTTT.

This sequence joins TRBV28 and TRBJ2-4; D unclear. CDR3 length: 13 residues. Germline assignment: CDR1 MDHEN and CDR2 SYDVKM. V was cut by 3 bases and J by 9 bases, with 12 bases left in between. CDR3 loop: CASSFPQNSIQYF. As DNA, the CDR3 is TGTGCCAGCAGTTTCCCACAGAACAGCATTCAGTACTTC.

This clone was seen once. The chain combines TRBV13 with TRBJ2-5; TRBD2 aligns across 9 bases. V dropped 5 bases and J dropped 2; count of bases not matched to a gene: 3. This CDR3 region has 14 residues. Germline V lookup: CDR1 PRHDT, CDR2 FYEKMQ (reference sequence). The CDR3 sequence is CASSPGLAQETQYF. The CDR3 DNA follows: TGTGCCAGCAGCCCCGGACTAGCGCAAGAGACCCAGTACTTC.